This T cell receptor (beta chain) is from a study of cytomegalovirus exposure and HLA in healthy donors. The donors comprised healthy bone marrow donors. Trimming cost V 0 bases and J 7 bases, with 5 bases left between them. The germline gives CDR1 SGDLS, CDR2 YYNGEE. This CDR3 has 12 residues. 13 Jbeta primers and 60 Vbeta primers were used for the PCR. Some clones are missing from TCRdb's copy, which holds only in-frame ones; the method was immunoSEQ multiplex PCR. The sample shows fewer than 250,000 clones, 60% to 80% of them seen only once. The source material was PBMCs. The genes are TRBV9 and TRBJ2-1; D unclear. This TCR derives from a male donor in good health and CMV-seronegative. The CDR3 loop is CASSVDLNEQFF. DNA for the CDR3: TGTGCCAGCAGCGTAGACTTGAATGAGCAGTTCTTC.